This T cell receptor beta chain stems from a study of blood T cell repertoires in COVID-19. V gave up 7 bases and J gave up 2 bases; unmatched junction bases: 8. The germline V gene encodes CDR1 SGHTA and CDR2 FQGNSA. The CDR3 contains 15 residues. Libraries were prepared by immunoSEQ multiplex PCR; TCRdb keeps only in-frame clonotypes and omits some of them. The sample lists 30,000 to 35,000 clones, around 90% occurring once. V and J are TRBV7-2 and TRBJ2-7, with 10 nucleotides matching TRBD1. Sequenced material: peripheral blood. The clonotype comes from a man between 65 and 80 years old with acute or convalescent COVID-19. This CDR3 reads CASTLDGTGAYEQYF. CDR3 sequence (DNA): TGTGCCAGCACCCTGGACGGGACAGGGGCCTACGAGCAGTACTTC. Complete variable domain (other parts from reference TRBV7-2 and TRBJ2-7): GAGVSQSPSNKVTEKGKDVELRCDPISGHTALYWYRQSLGQGLEFLIYFQGNSAPDKSGLPSDRFSAERTGGSVSTLTIQRTQQEDSAVYLCASTLDGTGAYEQYFGPGTRLTVT.